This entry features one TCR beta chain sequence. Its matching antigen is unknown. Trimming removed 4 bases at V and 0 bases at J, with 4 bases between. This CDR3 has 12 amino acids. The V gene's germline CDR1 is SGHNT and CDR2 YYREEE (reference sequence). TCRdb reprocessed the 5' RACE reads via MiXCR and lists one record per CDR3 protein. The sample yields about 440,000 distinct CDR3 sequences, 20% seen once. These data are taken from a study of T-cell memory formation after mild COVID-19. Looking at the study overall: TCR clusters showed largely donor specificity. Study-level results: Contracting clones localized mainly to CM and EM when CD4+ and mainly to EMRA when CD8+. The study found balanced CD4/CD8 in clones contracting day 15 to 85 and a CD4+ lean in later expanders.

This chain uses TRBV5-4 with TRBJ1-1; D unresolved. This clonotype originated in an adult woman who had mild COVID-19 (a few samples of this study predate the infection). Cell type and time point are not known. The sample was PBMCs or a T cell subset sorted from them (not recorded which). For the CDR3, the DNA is TGTGCCAGCAGCCCATTGAACACTGAAGCTTTCTTT. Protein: CASSPLNTEAFF.